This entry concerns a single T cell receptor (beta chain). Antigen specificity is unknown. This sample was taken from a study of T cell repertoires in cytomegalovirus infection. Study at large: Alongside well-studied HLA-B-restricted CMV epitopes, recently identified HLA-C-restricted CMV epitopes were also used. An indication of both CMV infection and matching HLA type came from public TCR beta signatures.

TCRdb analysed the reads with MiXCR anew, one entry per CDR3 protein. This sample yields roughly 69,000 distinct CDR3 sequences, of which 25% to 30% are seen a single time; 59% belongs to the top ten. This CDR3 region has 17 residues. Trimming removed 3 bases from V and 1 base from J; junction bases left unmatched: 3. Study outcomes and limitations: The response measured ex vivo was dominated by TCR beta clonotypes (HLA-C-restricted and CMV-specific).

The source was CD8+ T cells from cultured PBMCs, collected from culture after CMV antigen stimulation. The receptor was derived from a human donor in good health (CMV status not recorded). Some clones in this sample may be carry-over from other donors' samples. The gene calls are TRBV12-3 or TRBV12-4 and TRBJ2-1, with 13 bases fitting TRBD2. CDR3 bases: TGTGCCAGCAGTTTGTGGACTAGCGGGAGATCCTACAATGAGCAGTTCTTC. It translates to CASSLWTSGRSYNEQFF.